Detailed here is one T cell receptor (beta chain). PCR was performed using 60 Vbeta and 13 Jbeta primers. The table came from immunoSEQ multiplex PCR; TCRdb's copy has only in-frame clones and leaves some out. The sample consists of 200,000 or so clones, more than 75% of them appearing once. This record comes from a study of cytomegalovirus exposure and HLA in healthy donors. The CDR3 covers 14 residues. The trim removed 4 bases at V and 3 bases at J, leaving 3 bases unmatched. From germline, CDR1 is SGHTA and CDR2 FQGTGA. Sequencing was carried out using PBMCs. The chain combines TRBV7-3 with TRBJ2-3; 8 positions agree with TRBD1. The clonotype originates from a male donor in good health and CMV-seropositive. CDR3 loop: CASSWGQETDTQYF. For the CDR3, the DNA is TGTGCCAGCAGCTGGGGACAGGAAACAGATACGCAGTATTTT.